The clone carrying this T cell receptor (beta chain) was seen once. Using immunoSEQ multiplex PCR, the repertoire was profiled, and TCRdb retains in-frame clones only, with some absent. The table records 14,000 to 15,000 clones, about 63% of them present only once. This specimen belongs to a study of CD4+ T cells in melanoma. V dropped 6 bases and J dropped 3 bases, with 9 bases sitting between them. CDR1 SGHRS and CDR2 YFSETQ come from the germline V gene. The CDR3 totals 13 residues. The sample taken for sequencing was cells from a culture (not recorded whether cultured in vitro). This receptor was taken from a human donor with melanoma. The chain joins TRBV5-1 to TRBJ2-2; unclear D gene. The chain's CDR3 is CASKQSDTGELFF. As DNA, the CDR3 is TGCGCCAGCAAGCAGAGTGACACCGGGGAGCTGTTTTTT.